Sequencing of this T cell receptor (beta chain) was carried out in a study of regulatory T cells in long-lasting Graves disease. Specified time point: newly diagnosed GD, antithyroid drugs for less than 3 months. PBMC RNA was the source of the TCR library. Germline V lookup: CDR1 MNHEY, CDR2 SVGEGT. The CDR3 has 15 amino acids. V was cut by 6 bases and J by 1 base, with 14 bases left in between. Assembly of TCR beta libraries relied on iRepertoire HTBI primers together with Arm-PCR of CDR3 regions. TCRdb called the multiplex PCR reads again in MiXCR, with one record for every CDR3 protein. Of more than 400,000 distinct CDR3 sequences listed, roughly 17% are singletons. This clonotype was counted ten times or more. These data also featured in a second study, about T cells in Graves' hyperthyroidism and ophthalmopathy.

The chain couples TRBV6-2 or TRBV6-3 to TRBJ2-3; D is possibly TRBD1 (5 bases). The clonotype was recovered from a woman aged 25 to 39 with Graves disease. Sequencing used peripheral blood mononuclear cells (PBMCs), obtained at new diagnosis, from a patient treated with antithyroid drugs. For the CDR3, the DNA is TGTGCCAGCAGCTACGACAGCCTTGGCACAGATACGCAGTATTTT. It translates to CASSYDSLGTDTQYF.